A single T cell receptor beta chain is shown here with its context. The data stem from a study of blood T cell repertoires in COVID-19. CDR1 is LGHDT and CDR2 is YNNKEL in the germline V gene (reference sequence). V lost 3 bases to trimming and J lost 7 bases, with 5 bases between them. CDR3 size: 11 residues. The assay was immunoSEQ multiplex PCR, and TCRdb's table has in-frame clones only and misses some. The profile covers about 46,000 clones, with about 88% appearing a single time and approximately 3% taken by the ten largest. The chain uses TRBV3-1 (or the pseudogene TRBV3-2) and TRBJ2-3; D is ambiguous. Sequenced material: PBMCs or T cells enriched from blood (not recorded which). The sequence derives from a woman aged 50 to 60 who had recovered from COVID-19. CDR3 residues: CASSHSNTQYF. CDR3 sequence (DNA): TGTGCCAGCAGCCATAGTAATACGCAGTATTTT.